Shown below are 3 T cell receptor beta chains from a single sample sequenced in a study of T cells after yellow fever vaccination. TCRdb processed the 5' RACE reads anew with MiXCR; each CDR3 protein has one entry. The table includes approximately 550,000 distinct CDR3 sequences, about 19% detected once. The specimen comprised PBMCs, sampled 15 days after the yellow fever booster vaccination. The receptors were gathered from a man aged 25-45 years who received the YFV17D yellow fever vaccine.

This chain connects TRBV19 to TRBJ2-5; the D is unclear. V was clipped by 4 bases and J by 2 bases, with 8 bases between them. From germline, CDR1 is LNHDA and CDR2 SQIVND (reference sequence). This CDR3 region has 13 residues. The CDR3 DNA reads TGTGCCAGTAGTACCCGGCGGCAAGAGACCCAGTACTTC. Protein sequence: CASSTRRQETQYF. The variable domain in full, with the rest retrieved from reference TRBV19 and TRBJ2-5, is DGGITQSPKYLFRKEGQNVTLSCEQNLNHDAMYWYRQDPGQGLRLIYYSQIVNDFQKGDIAEGYSVSREKKESFPLTVTSAQKNPTAFYLCASSTRRQETQYFGPGTRLLVL.

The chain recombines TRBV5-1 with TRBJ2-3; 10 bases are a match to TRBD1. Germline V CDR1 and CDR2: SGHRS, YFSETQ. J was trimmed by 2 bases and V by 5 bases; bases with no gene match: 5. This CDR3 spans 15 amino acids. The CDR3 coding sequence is TGCGCCAGCAGAGGACAGGGGGTGGACACAGATACGCAGTATTTT. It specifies CASRGQGVDTDTQYF.

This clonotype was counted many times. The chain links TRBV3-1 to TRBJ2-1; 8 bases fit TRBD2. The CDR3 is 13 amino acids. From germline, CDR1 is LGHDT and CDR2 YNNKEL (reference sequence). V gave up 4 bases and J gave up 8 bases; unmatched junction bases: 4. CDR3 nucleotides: TGTGCCAGCAGCCTGACGGGGGGGCATGAGCAGTTCTTC. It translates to CASSLTGGHEQFF.